One sample yielded the 3 T cell receptor beta chains listed below, sequenced in a study of CD8 T cells in Susac syndrome. With random hexamers, about 0.45 to 1 ug RNA was reverse transcribed. TCRdb reprocessed the immunoSEQ multiplex PCR reads via MiXCR and lists one record per CDR3 protein. Here the sample spans 130,000 or so distinct CDR3 sequences, nearly 96% being singletons. Sequencing was performed on CD4+ T cells from PBMCs. These receptors were obtained from a human donor with Susac syndrome.

This chain uses TRBV12-3 or TRBV12-4 with TRBJ2-7, with TRBD2 as a possible D gene (6 bases). V lost 6 bases to trimming and J lost 5 bases, with 14 bases between them. The CDR3 extends over 13 amino acids. This CDR3 reads CASSRLGANEQYF. The CDR3 DNA follows: TGTGCCAGCAGCCGACTAGGAGCAAACGAGCAGTACTTC.

The J gene is TRBJ2-1, the V gene TRBV13; 9 bases align to TRBD1. Germline CDR1 reads PRHDT; CDR2 reads FYEKMQ (reference sequence). V shed 5 bases and J 7 bases; nucleotides not matched to a gene: 9. CDR3 length equals 15 residues. The CDR3 is CASSPFRDRANEQFF. The CDR3 coding sequence is TGTGCCAGCAGCCCCTTTCGGGACAGGGCGAATGAGCAGTTCTTC.

The chain has TRBV27 and TRBJ2-5, with D perhaps being TRBD1 or TRBD2 (5 bases each). From germline, CDR1 is MNHEY and CDR2 SMNVEV (reference sequence). With 5 bases removed from V and 5 bases from J, the gap between germline ends came to 18 bases. This CDR3 contains 15 residues. The DNA for the CDR3 is TGTGCCAGCAGTGTACTGTCGGCAGGGACCGAGACCCAGTACTTC. Its translation: CASSVLSAGTETQYF.